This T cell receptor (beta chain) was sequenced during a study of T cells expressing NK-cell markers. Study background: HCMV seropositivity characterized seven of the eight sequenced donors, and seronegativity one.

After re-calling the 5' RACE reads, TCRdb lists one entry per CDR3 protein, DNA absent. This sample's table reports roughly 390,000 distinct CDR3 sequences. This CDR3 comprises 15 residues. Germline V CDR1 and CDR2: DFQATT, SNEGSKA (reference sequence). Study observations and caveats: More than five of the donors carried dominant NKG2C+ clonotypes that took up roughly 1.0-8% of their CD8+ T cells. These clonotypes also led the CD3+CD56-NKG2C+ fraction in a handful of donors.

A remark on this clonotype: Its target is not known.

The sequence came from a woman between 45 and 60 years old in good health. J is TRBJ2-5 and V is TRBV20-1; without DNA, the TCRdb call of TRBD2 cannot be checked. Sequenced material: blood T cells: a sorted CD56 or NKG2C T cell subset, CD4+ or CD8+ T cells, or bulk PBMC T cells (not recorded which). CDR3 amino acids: CSARRASGPQETQYF.